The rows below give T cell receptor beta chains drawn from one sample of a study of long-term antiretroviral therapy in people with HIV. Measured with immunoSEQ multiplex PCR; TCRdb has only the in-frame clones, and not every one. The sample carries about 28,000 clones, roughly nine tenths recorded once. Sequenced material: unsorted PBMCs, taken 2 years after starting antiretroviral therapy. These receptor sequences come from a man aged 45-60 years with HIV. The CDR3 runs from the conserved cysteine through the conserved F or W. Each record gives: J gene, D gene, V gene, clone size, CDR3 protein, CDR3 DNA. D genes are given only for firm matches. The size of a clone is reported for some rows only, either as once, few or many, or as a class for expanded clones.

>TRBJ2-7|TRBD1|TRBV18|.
CASSPGQGVYEQYF
TGTGCCAGCTCACCGGGACAGGGGGTCTACGAGCAGTACTTC
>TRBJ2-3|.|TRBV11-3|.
CASSLGAGRTDTQYF
TGTGCCAGCAGCTTAGGGGCAGGGCGCACAGATACGCAGTATTTT
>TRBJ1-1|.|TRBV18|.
CASSPSTDRGVEAFF
TGTGCCAGCTCACCCTCGACTGATAGAGGTGTTGAAGCTTTCTTT
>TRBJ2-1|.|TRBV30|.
CAWSERGAYNEQFF
TGTGCCTGGAGTGAGAGGGGGGCCTACAATGAGCAGTTCTTC
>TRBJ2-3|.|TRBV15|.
CATSRRSGLSTDTQYF
TGTGCCACCAGCAGACGGAGCGGGCTTAGCACAGATACGCAGTATTTT
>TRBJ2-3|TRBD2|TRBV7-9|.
CASSLAGGTQYF
TGTGCCAGCAGCCTAGCGGGGGGTACGCAGTATTTT
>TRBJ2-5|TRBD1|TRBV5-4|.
CASSSPGQQETQYF
TGTGCCAGCAGCTCCCCGGGACAGCAAGAGACCCAGTACTTC
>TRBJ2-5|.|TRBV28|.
CASSGSVAIGTQYF
TGTGCCAGCAGTGGATCGGTAGCGATCGGGACCCAGTACTTC
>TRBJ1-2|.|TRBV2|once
CASSENRALGGYTF
TGTGCCAGCAGTGAAAACAGGGCTCTGGGAGGCTACACCTTC
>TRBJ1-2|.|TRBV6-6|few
CASSYGRGYTF
TGTGCCAGCAGTTACGGACGGGGCTACACCTTC
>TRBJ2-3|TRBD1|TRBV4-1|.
CASSQDTGQGFGTDTQYF
TGCGCCAGCAGCCAAGATACAGGACAGGGGTTCGGCACAGATACGCAGTATTTT
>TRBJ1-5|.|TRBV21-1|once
CASTAFWGADNQPQHF
TGTGCCAGCACCGCCTTTTGGGGGGCGGACAATCAGCCCCAGCATTTT
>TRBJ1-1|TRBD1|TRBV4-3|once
CASSQAQGAKNTEAFF
TGCGCCAGCAGCCAAGCCCAGGGGGCGAAAAACACTGAAGCTTTCTTT
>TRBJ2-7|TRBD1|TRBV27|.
CASSSGQKYEQYF
TGTGCCAGCAGTTCGGGACAGAAGTACGAGCAGTACTTC
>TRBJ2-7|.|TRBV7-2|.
CASSLEGFYEQYF
TGTGCCAGCAGCTTAGAGGGGTTCTACGAGCAGTACTTC
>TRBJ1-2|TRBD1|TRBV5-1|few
CASSLARDRADYGYTF
TGCGCCAGCAGCTTGGCCCGGGACAGGGCGGACTATGGCTACACCTTC
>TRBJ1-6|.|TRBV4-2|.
CASSQGTRVNSPLHF
TGTGCCAGCAGCCAAGGTACCAGGGTAAATTCACCCCTCCACTTT
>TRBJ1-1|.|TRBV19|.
CASSLYHDKFSTEAFF
TGTGCCAGTAGTCTTTACCACGACAAGTTTAGCACTGAAGCTTTCTTT
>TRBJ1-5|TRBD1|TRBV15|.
CATSYGQGAGYSNQPQHF
TGTGCCACCAGCTATGGGCAGGGGGCAGGGTATAGCAATCAGCCCCAGCATTTT
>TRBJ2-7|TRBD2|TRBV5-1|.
CASSPSAGAYEQYF
TGCGCCAGCAGCCCATCAGCGGGGGCCTACGAGCAGTACTTC
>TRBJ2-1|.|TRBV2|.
CASSLSHNEQFF
TGTGCCAGCAGCTTGTCTCACAATGAGCAGTTCTTC
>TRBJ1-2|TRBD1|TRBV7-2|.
CASSEKGATGAHYGYTF
TGTGCCAGCAGCGAAAAGGGGGCTACGGGGGCCCACTATGGCTACACCTTC